This entry describes one T cell receptor (beta chain). It has no known antigen specificity. Within one base of it there is no much larger clone, and no base qualities were kept. CDR3 length: 16 amino acids, cysteine to phenylalanine. This entry keeps only the CDR3 DNA: 48 bases, framed from base 1. The germline V gene yields ENHRY for CDR1 and SYGVKD for CDR2. V and J are truncated by 4 bases and 0 bases respectively, leaving an intervening sequence of 10 bases. The data belong to a study of CD8 T cells in ankylosing spondylitis (dated by TCRdb to about 2017). Regarding the research as a whole: The study set out to find disease-linked TCR variants by profiling T cell receptor beta repertoires in ankylosing spondylitis patients and healthy donors. The full study cohort was made up of 25 ankylosing spondylitis patients and about a hundred healthy donors. Peripheral blood was sampled, and synovial fluid was additionally collected from ankylosing spondylitis patients. General findings and caveats noted by the study authors: Some motif variants were previously reported in synovial fluid and blood of reactive arthritis patients, suggesting common disease-initiation mechanisms. Significant enrichment of the disease-linked clones was reported in matched synovial fluid samples from ankylosing spondylitis patients. The disease-linked clones showed a CD8+ phenotype and occurred at relatively low frequencies in peripheral blood. Blood from ankylosing spondylitis patients appeared to be characterized by a TCR beta motif composed of roughly eight highly homologous amino acid variants.

TCRdb names Illumina HiSeq 2500 as the instrument used. Quantitative 5'-RACE with molecular barcodes was the method used to prepare the TCR beta libraries. As for the original processing: A new computational method, built on a probabilistic model of VDJ rearrangement, was used to identify disease-linked TCR variants. Using fastp at Q25 and MiXCR, TCRdb reprocessed the public reads and kept productive beta chains. Every CDR3 protein is listed once, alongside the most common genes and DNA of its rows. TCRdb, rather than the study authors, made the V and J calls. This sample holds 250,000 or so distinct CDR3 sequences; roughly a quarter were observed only once. Of the sample, over 0.55% is held by the ten largest clones.

The clonotype comes from a male donor with ankylosing spondylitis or in good health (not recorded which). What was sequenced was blood, either unsorted or a sorted T cell fraction (not recorded which). This receptor chain uses TRBV10-3 and TRBJ2-6; no D gene call is confident. The DNA sequence follows: TGTGCCATCAGTGGTGGTGCACTCTCTGGGGCCAACGTCCTGACTTTC. The encoded protein is CAISGGALSGANVLTF.